The present T cell receptor beta chain was sequenced within a study of blood T cell repertoires in COVID-19. Study details: Researchers got acute and convalescent COVID-19 samples from the United States, Italy and Spain. T cells, B-cell-depleted T cells, or PBMCs supplied cDNA or gDNA.

The germline gives CDR1 LGHDT, CDR2 YNNKEL (reference sequence). The trim removed 1 base at V and 11 bases at J, leaving 9 bases unmatched. There are 14 residues in the CDR3. Original processing methods: Estimates of nucleated cell counts were drawn from the amplification of reference gene primers. Method: immunoSEQ multiplex PCR; TCRdb's copy keeps in-frame clones and lacks some. V and J calls and clone size are given by that table; D and trimming were obtained from the DNA. This sample has about 150,000 clones; 80% to 90% occur once, and the top ten carry about 4.1%. Two consecutive negative NP/OP PCR tests, clearance, or resolved symptoms defined Cohort 3 recovery.

The chain joins TRBV3-1 (or the pseudogene TRBV3-2) to TRBJ1-1; TRBD1 matches 8 bases. The sample consisted of PBMCs or T cells enriched from blood (not recorded which). This sequence originates from a man between 45 and 60 years old who had recovered from COVID-19. The DNA for the CDR3 is TGTGCCAGCAGCCAAGGACGAGCAGGGGGCTCGGCTTTCTTT. Protein: CASSQGRAGGSAFF.